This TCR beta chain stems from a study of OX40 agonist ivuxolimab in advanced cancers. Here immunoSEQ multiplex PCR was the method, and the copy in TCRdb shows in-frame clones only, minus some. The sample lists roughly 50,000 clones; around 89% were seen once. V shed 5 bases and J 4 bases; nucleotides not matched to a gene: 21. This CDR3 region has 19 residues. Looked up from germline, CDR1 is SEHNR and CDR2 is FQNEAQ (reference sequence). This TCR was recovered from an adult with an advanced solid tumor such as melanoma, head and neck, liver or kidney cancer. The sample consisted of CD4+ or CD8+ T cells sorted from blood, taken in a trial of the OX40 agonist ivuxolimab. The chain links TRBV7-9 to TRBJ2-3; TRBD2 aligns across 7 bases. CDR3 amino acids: CASSQTDTSARPLADTQYF. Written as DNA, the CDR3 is TGTGCCAGCAGCCAAACAGATACTAGCGCAAGACCTCTCGCAGATACGCAGTATTTT.